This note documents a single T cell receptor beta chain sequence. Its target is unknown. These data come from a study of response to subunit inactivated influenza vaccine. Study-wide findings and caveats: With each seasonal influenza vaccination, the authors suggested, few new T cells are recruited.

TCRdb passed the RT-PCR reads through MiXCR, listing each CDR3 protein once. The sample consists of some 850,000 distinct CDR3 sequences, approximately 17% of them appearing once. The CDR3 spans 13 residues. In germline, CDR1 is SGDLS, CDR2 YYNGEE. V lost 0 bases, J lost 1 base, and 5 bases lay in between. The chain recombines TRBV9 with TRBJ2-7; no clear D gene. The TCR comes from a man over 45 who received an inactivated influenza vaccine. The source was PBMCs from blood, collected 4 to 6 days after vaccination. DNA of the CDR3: TGTGCCAGCAGCGTAGATGATTCCTACGAGCAGTACTTC. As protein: CASSVDDSYEQYF.